Following are 20 T cell receptor beta chains from one sample sequenced in a study of PD-1 blockade in classical Hodgkin lymphoma. Produced via immunoSEQ multiplex PCR; TCRdb's table is partial and in-frame only. The data contain approximately 100,000 clones, roughly 89% of them singletons. Relapse after autologous stem cell transplantation occurred in every patient, and brentuximab vedotin exposure varied. Sequenced here: peripheral blood mononuclear cells (PBMCs), sampled before the second cycle of nivolumab. The origin of the receptors is a human donor with classical Hodgkin lymphoma.

V gene TRBV11-2 combines with J gene TRBJ2-5, with 7 bases lining up with TRBD2. V dropped 1 base and J dropped 5; count of bases not matched to a gene: 4. The CDR3 runs 14 residues. Germline loops: CDR1 SGHAT, CDR2 FQNNGV. CDR3 protein: CASSLGAGVETQYF. The CDR3 coding sequence is TGTGCCAGCAGCTTAGGCGCGGGGGTGGAGACCCAGTACTTC.

This clone appeared a single time. The rearrangement uses TRBV6-5 and TRBJ2-3; TRBD1 or TRBD2 may be the D gene (5 bases each). CDR3 size: 14 residues. CDR1 MNHEY and CDR2 SVGAGI come from the germline V gene. Trimming took 2 bases from V and 6 from J, leaving 12 bases between them. As DNA, the CDR3 is TGTGCCAGCAGTTACGGGCTAGGGGAGGATACGCAGTATTTT. Encoded protein: CASSYGLGEDTQYF.

The gene calls are TRBV6-5 and TRBJ2-1; the D gene could be TRBD1 or TRBD2 (6 bases each). Germline V gene lookup returns CDR1 MNHEY and CDR2 SVGAGI. V lost 8 bases and J 3 bases, leaving 14 bases between the germline ends. CDR3 length: 14 amino acids. CDR3 nucleotide sequence: TGTGCCAGCCGAAAACAGGGACTCTACAATGAGCAGTTCTTC. Amino acid sequence: CASRKQGLYNEQFF.

V usage is TRBV7-2 and J usage is TRBJ1-2, with D uncertain. The CDR3 has 14 residues. The V and J ends lost 2 bases and 3 bases respectively, with 10 bases between them. Germline V CDR1 and CDR2: SGHTA, FQGNSA. CDR3 nucleotides: TGTGCCAGCAGCTTACTAGGTTTAGACTATGGCTACACCTTC. Protein product: CASSLLGLDYGYTF.

The chain employs TRBV4-1 and TRBJ1-5; 7 nucleotides agree with TRBD1. J was trimmed by 2 bases and V by 0 bases; bases with no gene match: 4. The CDR3 runs to 16 residues. The germline CDR1 and CDR2 sequences are MGHRA and YSYEKL. CDR3: CASSQDTGTGNQPQHF. CDR3 sequence (DNA): TGCGCCAGCAGCCAAGATACGGGGACAGGCAATCAGCCCCAGCATTTT.

The table lists this clone with a count of one. This chain joins TRBV29-1 and TRBJ2-1; no definite D call. Trimming cost V 3 bases and J 1 base, with 13 bases left between them. This CDR3 is built from 15 residues. The germline V gene encodes CDR1 SQVTM and CDR2 ANQGSEA. In DNA form, the CDR3 reads TGCAGCGTTGATGGCGACATCACTTCCTACAATGAGCAGTTCTTC. Protein sequence: CSVDGDITSYNEQFF.

This clone was seen a few times. CDR3 coding DNA: TGTGCCAGCAGTTACGGCAGCACACAGCCCCAGCATTTT. Protein product: CASSYGSTQPQHF. The chain couples TRBV6-5 to TRBJ1-5, with D uncertain. Trimming stripped 2 bases from V and 7 bases from J, with 9 bases between. The length of the CDR3 is 13 residues. Per the germline V gene, CDR1 is MNHEY and CDR2 is SVGAGI.

The DNA for the CDR3 is TGTGCCAGCAGCTTGACTAGCAGCTACGAGCAGTACTTC. As protein: CASSLTSSYEQYF. This rearrangement joins TRBV5-4 to TRBJ2-7, with D perhaps TRBD2 (6 bases). With 1 base removed from V and 3 bases from J, the gap between germline ends came to 8 bases. CDR3 size: 13 residues. Germline-derived CDR1 and CDR2 are SGHNT and YYREEE (reference sequence).

This rearrangement joins TRBV5-1 to TRBJ2-7, with a tentative D call TRBD2 (6 bases). Germline-derived CDR1 and CDR2 are SGHRS and YFSETQ. Trimming shortened V by 0 bases and J by 7 bases, and 11 bases separated the two germline ends. This CDR3 comprises 13 residues. DNA for the CDR3: TGCGCCAGCAGCTTGGAGGCGGGATATGAGCAGTACTTC. Residues: CASSLEAGYEQYF.

The chain couples TRBV6-5 to TRBJ1-1; weak D call: TRBD1 (5 bases). Trimming took 6 bases from V and 3 from J, leaving 11 bases between them. The CDR3 sequence is 13 residues long. Germline CDR1 and CDR2: MNHEY and SVGAGI. Here the CDR3 DNA reads TGTGCCAGCAGGCAGGGACCTCACACTGAAGCTTTCTTT. Translated, it gives CASRQGPHTEAFF.

This chain connects TRBV9 to TRBJ2-2; 11 nucleotides line up with TRBD2. CDR3 size: 16 residues. Per the germline V gene, CDR1 is SGDLS and CDR2 is YYNGEE. V was pared by 2 bases and J by 4 bases, with 4 bases of the junction left unmatched. This CDR3 is CASSVSGGASTGELFF. CDR3 DNA sequence: TGTGCCAGCAGCGTTAGCGGGGGGGCCTCCACCGGGGAGCTGTTTTTT. Variable domain in full (rest from reference TRBV9 and TRBJ2-2): DSGVTQTPKHLITATGQRVTLRCSPRSGDLSVYWYQQSLDQGLQFLIQYYNGEERAKGNILERFSAQQFPDLHSELNLSSLELGDSALYFCASSVSGGASTGELFFGEGSRLTVL.

This chain links TRBV6-5 with TRBJ2-7; 10 nucleotides match TRBD1. The V and J ends lost 6 bases and 7 bases, in that order; junction bases with no gene match: 9. CDR1 and CDR2 (germline): MNHEY, SVGAGI. CDR3 length: 14 residues. This chain's CDR3 is CASSQGQGREEQYF. CDR3 DNA sequence: TGTGCCAGCAGCCAGGGACAGGGGAGGGAGGAGCAGTACTTC.

This clone was picked up one time. V usage is TRBV7-2 and J usage is TRBJ1-2; 8 nucleotides agree with TRBD1. The trim removed 3 bases at V and 4 bases at J, leaving 7 bases unmatched. Germline CDR1 and CDR2: SGHTA and FQGNSA. The CDR3 has 15 amino acids. DNA for the CDR3: TGTGCCAGCAGCTTCACCGGGACAGGTCTCTATGGCTACACCTTC. It translates to CASSFTGTGLYGYTF.

V gene TRBV30 combines with J gene TRBJ2-7; D ambiguous. Germline values: CDR1 GTSNPN, CDR2 SVGIG (reference sequence). CDR3 size: 13 residues. V lost 4 bases and J lost 1, with 11 bases in between. The CDR3, as DNA: TGTGCCTGGAAACAGTCTTCTTCCTACGAGCAGTACTTC. As protein: CAWKQSSSYEQYF. The whole variable domain, remainder taken from reference TRBV30 and TRBJ2-7, is SQTIHQWPATLVQPVGSPLSLECTVEGTSNPNLYWYRQAAGRGLQLLFYSVGIGQISSEVPQNLSASRPQDRQFILSSKKLLLSDSGFYLCAWKQSSSYEQYFGPGTRLTVT.

The rearrangement links TRBV7-9 to TRBJ2-1; the match to TRBD2 covers 12 bases. The CDR3 is 16 amino acids. Germline trimming cut 6 bases from V and 1 base from J; bases unmatched to any gene: 4. Germline lookup yields CDR1 SEHNR and CDR2 FQNEAQ (reference sequence). CDR3 nucleotides: TGTGCCAGCAGGCACGGACTAGCGGGGTCCTACAATGAGCAGTTCTTC. It translates to CASRHGLAGSYNEQFF.

The chain recombines TRBV15 with TRBJ1-1, with D possibly TRBD1 on 6 matching bases. V gave up 5 bases and J gave up 0 bases, with 22 bases separating them. This CDR3 region has 18 residues. The V gene's germline CDR1 is LNHNV and CDR2 YYDKDF (reference sequence). CDR3 sequence reads: CATSRRGVWGYMNTEAFF. The CDR3 coding sequence is TGTGCCACCAGCCGCAGGGGTGTGTGGGGGTATATGAACACTGAAGCTTTCTTT.

This chain joins TRBV7-3 and TRBJ2-3; 7 bases are shared with TRBD1. V lost 4 bases, J lost 4 bases, and 11 bases stayed unmatched. The V gene's germline CDR1 is SGHTA and CDR2 FQGTGA. The CDR3 totals 16 residues. The CDR3 loop is CASSSLWDRAADTQYF. CDR3 DNA sequence: TGTGCCAGCAGCTCCCTTTGGGACAGAGCGGCAGATACGCAGTATTTT.

The chain has TRBV7-2 and TRBJ2-5, with D possibly being TRBD2 (5 bases). This CDR3 spans 13 amino acids. Germline CDR1 and CDR2: SGHTA and FQGNSA. V lost 7 bases and J lost 4, with 13 bases in between. This CDR3 is CASNVGVVETQYF. CDR3 in DNA: TGTGCCAGCAATGTGGGAGTAGTAGAGACCCAGTACTTC.

J is TRBJ1-6 and V is TRBV6-5; no clear D gene. The CDR3 has 15 amino acids. Germline V lookup: CDR1 MNHEY, CDR2 SVGAGI. Trimming took 8 bases from V and 9 from J, leaving 20 bases between them. CDR3 bases: TGTGCCAGCTCAGTTAGCTCAGGTTTGGGTTCACCCCTCCACTTT. Translation: CASSVSSGLGSPLHF.

The rearrangement joins TRBV6-5 to TRBJ1-1, with a tentative D call TRBD1 (6 bases). V lost 6 bases, J lost 1 base, and 9 bases lay in between. Germline assignment: CDR1 MNHEY and CDR2 SVGAGI. The CDR3 spans 13 residues. In DNA form, the CDR3 reads TGTGCCAGCAGCCCGACAGGGAACACTGAAGCTTTCTTT. It encodes CASSPTGNTEAFF.